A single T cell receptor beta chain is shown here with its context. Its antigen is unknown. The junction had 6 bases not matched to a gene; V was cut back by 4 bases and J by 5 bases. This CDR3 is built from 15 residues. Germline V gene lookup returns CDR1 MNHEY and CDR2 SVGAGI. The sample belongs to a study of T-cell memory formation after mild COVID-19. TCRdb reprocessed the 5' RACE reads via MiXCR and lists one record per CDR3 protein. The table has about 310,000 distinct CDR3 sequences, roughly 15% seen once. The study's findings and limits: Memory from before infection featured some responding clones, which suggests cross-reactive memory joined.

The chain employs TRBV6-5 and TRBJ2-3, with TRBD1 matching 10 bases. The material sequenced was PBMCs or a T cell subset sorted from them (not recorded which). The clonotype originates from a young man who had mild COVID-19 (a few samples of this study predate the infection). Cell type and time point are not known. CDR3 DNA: TGTGCCAGCAGTTTGGCGACAGGGGGCGGAGATACGCAGTATTTT. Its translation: CASSLATGGGDTQYF.